Sequencing of this T cell receptor (beta chain) was carried out in a study of blood T cell repertoires in COVID-19. Overall study context: PBMCs, B-cell-depleted T cells, or T cells provided the cDNA or gDNA that made up the material.

V was trimmed by 4 bases and J by 4 bases, leaving 10 bases between them. From germline, CDR1 is LGHNA and CDR2 YNFKEQ. CDR3 length equals 13 residues. This clone appeared a few times. Produced via immunoSEQ multiplex PCR; TCRdb's table is partial and in-frame only. The table records more than 55,000 clones, roughly 88% of them present only once. This rearrangement joins TRBV4-2 to TRBJ1-1, with D perhaps TRBD1 (6 bases). Material: peripheral blood. The sequence came from a woman in her seventies with acute or convalescent COVID-19. The CDR3 is CASSLGGATEAFF. For the CDR3, the DNA is TGTGCCAGCAGCCTAGGGGGTGCCACTGAAGCTTTCTTT.